The clone carrying this TCR beta chain was detected ten times or more. The antigen remains unidentified. This sample stems from a study of post-analysis software for immune sequencing data. Study findings and constraints: Controls had lower frequencies than patients of five TRBV segments, which included TRBV5-6, TRBV5-1 and TRBV20-1. Normalized Chao1 diversity was significantly reduced in patients versus controls. Samples made in the same batch grouped tightly together by F measure.

Unique molecular identifiers were present in the TCR beta cDNA libraries. Roughly 470,000 cDNA molecules came from around 0.96 to 9.9 million T cells. Each CDR3 protein is one row after TCRdb ran MiXCR on the PCR reads. The top ten hold roughly 3.4% of the sample, which has 180,000 or so distinct CDR3 sequences, roughly 28% seen once. From germline, CDR1 is SGHRS and CDR2 YFSETQ. V was shortened by 0 bases and J by 0 bases, with 10 bases between the two germline ends. CDR3 length: 16 residues. V and J are TRBV5-1 and TRBJ2-1; no definite D call. The receptor's source is a girl younger than 18 with multiple sclerosis. The sequenced sample consisted of blood. The CDR3 sequence: CASSLVRQPSYNEQFF. For the CDR3, the DNA is TGCGCCAGCAGCTTGGTCCGCCAGCCCTCCTACAATGAGCAGTTCTTC.